This TCR beta chain appears in the sequencing data of a study of technical replicates of blood from a few donors. The protocol was immunoSEQ multiplex PCR, while the TCRdb copy is restricted to in-frame clones and leaves out a portion. The table includes 65,000 to 85,000 clones, around 94% detected once. CDR1 is LNHDA, CDR2 SQIVND, per germline (reference sequence). This CDR3 is 15 amino acids long. Trimming took 2 bases from V and 6 from J; bases not matched to a gene: 10. The source material was T cells isolated from PBMCs. The rearrangement uses TRBV19 and TRBJ2-7, with 7 bases fitting TRBD1. The TCR was taken from a human donor in good health. The CDR3 loop is CASSIYVGGQGEQYF. The CDR3 coding sequence is TGTGCCAGTAGTATATATGTAGGGGGCCAAGGCGAGCAGTACTTC.